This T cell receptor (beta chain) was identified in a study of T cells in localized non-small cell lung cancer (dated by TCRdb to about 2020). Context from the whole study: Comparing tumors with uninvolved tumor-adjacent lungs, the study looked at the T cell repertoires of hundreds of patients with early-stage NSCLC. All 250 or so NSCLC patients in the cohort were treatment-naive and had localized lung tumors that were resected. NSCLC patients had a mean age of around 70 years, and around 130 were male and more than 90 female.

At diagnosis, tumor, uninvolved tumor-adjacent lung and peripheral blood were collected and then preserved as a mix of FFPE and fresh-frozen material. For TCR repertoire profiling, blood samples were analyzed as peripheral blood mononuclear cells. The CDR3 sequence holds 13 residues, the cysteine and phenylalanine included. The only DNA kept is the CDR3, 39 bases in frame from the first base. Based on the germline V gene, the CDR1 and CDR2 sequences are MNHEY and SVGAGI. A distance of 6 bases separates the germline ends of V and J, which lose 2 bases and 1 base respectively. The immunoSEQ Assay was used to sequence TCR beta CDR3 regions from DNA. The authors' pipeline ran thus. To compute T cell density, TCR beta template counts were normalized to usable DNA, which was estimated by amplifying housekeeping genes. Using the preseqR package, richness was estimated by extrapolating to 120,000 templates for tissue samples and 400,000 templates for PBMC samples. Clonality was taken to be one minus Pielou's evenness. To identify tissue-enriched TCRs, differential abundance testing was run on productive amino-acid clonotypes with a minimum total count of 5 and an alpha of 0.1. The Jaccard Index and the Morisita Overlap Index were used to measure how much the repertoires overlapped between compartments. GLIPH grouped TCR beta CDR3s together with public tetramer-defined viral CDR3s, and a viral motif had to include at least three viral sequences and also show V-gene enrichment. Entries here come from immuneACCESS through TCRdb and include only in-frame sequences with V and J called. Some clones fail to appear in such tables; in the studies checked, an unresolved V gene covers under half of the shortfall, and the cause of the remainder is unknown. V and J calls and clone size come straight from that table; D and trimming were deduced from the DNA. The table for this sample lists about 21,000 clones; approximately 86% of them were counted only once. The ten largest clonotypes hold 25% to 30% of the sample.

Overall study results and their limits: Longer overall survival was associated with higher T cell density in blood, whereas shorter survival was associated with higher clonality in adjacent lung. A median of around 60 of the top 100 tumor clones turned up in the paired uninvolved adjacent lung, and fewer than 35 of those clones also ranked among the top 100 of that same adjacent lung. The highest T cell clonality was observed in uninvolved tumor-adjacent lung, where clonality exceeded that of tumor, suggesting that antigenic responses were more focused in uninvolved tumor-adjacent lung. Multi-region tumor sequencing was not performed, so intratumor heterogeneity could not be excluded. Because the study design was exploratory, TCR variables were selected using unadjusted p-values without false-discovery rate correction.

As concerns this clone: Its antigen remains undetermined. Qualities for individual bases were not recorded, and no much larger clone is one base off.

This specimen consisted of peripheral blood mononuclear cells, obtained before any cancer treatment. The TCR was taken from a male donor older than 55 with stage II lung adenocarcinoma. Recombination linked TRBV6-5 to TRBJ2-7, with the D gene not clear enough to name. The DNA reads TGTGCCAGCAGTTACGCGGAGTCCTACGAGCAGTACTTC. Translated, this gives CASSYAESYEQYF.